The 25 T cell receptor beta chains given below trace back to one sample, sequenced in a study of CD8+CD57+ T cells in acquired aplastic anemia. The use of genomic DNA as template underpinned the TCR beta VDJ and CDR3 profiling. TCRdb called the reads again in MiXCR, with one record for every CDR3 protein. The sample lists fewer than 250,000 distinct CDR3 sequences; about half were seen once. It was patients with CD8+CD57+ cell expansion by flow cytometry who were chosen for sequencing. Material for sequencing was sorted CD4+, CD8+, or CD8+CD57+ T cells (not recorded which) from PBMCs. These receptors were collected from a human donor with aplastic anemia.

This chain connects TRBV7-8 to TRBJ1-2; TRBD1 matches at 7 bases. The CDR3 runs to 14 residues. CDR1 SGHVS and CDR2 FQNEAQ come from the germline V gene. V lost 3 bases to trimming and J lost 8 bases; unmatched junction nucleotides: 9. The CDR3 nucleotides are TGTGCCAGCAGCTTGGGGAGGGGGCGGGAGGGCTACACCTTC. Protein: CASSLGRGREGYTF.

This sequence joins TRBV7-2 and TRBJ1-1; 8 bases agree with TRBD1. The germline V gene has CDR1 SGHTA and CDR2 FQGNSA. The CDR3 covers 14 residues. Losses at the gene ends were 6 bases for V and 1 base for J; bases not matched to a gene: 4. This CDR3 reads CASRGQGGNTEAFF. Here the CDR3 DNA reads TGTGCCAGCAGAGGACAGGGAGGGAACACTGAAGCTTTCTTT. The whole variable domain, remainder taken from reference TRBV7-2 and TRBJ1-1, is GAGVSQSPSNKVTEKGKDVELRCDPISGHTALYWYRQSLGQGLEFLIYFQGNSAPDKSGLPSDRFSAERTGGSVSTLTIQRTQQEDSAVYLCASRGQGGNTEAFFGQGTRLTVV.

V and J are TRBV3-1 and TRBJ2-2; D is ambiguous. The CDR3 totals 14 residues. The ends were cut back, 1 base at V and 4 bases at J, with 7 bases in the middle. Germline lookup yields CDR1 LGHDT and CDR2 YNNKEL (reference sequence). The CDR3 loop is CASSQGSSTGELFF. The DNA for the CDR3 is TGTGCCAGCAGCCAAGGTTCGAGCACCGGGGAGCTGTTTTTT.

V is TRBV7-3 and J is TRBJ2-7; maybe TRBD2 (5 bases). V gave up 3 bases and J gave up 0 bases, with 9 bases separating them. Per germline, CDR1 SGHTA and CDR2 FQGTGA. The CDR3 runs to 14 residues. The CDR3 spells CASSLEDPSYEQYF. In nucleotides, the CDR3 is TGTGCCAGCAGCTTGGAGGATCCCTCCTACGAGCAGTACTTC.

This clonotype was counted only a few times. The chain employs TRBV20-1 and TRBJ2-7; TRBD1 matches at 7 bases. The germline CDR1 and CDR2 sequences are DFQATT and SNEGSKA (reference sequence). This CDR3 contains 14 residues. V trimming: 4 bases; J trimming: 3 bases; junction bases outside the gene matches: 9. Here the CDR3 DNA reads TGCAGTGCTACATCCGGGACAGACCTCTACGAGCAGTACTTC. Translating it yields CSATSGTDLYEQYF.

Of note for this clonotype: This may arise from a read error, as a much more abundant clone is one base away. The CDR3 end shows no conserved phenylalanine or tryptophan, and so a read error is likely. V gene TRBV5-1 combines with J gene TRBJ1-4; no clear D gene. V gave up 4 bases and J gave up 6 bases, with 10 bases separating them. In germline, CDR1 is SGHRS, CDR2 YFSETQ. There are 13 residues in the CDR3. CDR3 nucleotide sequence: TGCGCCAGCAGCCCGTCGTGGGATGAAAAACTGTTTCTT. Its protein is CASSPSWDEKLFL.

For this clonotype: One base away lies a much larger clone, so this may be a sequencing read error. V is TRBV7-2 and J is TRBJ1-1, with D tentatively TRBD1 (5 bases). Between the trimmed V and J ends, which lost 8 bases and 5 bases, there was a span of 21 bases. CDR1 and CDR2 (germline): SGHTA, FQGNSA. The CDR3 has 15 residues. The CDR3: CASGPRTTGRTEAFF. CDR3 bases: TGTGCCAGCGGCCCCCGGACAACCGGGCGGACTGAAGCTTTCTTT. Full variable domain (missing parts from reference TRBV7-2 and TRBJ1-1): GAGVSQSPSNKVTEKGKDVELRCDPISGHTALYWYRQSLGQGLEFLIYFQGNSAPDKSGLPSDRFSAERTGGSVSTLTIQRTQQEDSAVYLCASGPRTTGRTEAFFGQGTRLTVV.

The chain is built from TRBV20-1 and TRBJ1-5; D ambiguous. The CDR3 has 16 amino acids. V was trimmed by 6 bases and J by 4 bases, leaving 22 bases between them. The germline V gene has CDR1 DFQATT and CDR2 SNEGSKA (reference sequence). The CDR3 here is CSASSLEGRGNQPQHF. CDR3 sequence (DNA): TGCAGTGCCAGCAGCCTAGAGGGTAGAGGGAATCAGCCCCAGCATTTT.

This clonotype was observed a few times. The chain is built from TRBV5-4 and TRBJ1-1; D gene unclear. Trimming shortened V by 3 bases and J by 1 base, and 13 bases separated the two germline ends. Germline V CDR1 and CDR2: SGHNT, YYREEE (reference sequence). The CDR3 has 15 amino acids. DNA of the CDR3: TGTGCCAGCAGCTCCTCTCTGGTCCCGAACACTGAAGCTTTCTTT. Its protein is CASSSSLVPNTEAFF. The entire variable domain, with the rest obtained from reference TRBV5-4 and TRBJ1-1, is as follows: ETGVTQSPTHLIKTRGQQVTLRCSSQSGHNTVSWYQQALGQGPQFIFQYYREEENGRGNFPPRFSGLQFPNYSSELNVNALELDDSALYLCASSSSLVPNTEAFFGQGTRLTVV.

This clonotype has just a few counts. This sequence joins TRBV7-9 and TRBJ2-5, with D perhaps matching TRBD2 (7 bases). With 2 bases removed from V and 4 bases from J, the gap between germline ends came to 14 bases. CDR3 length: 15 residues. The germline V gene encodes CDR1 SEHNR and CDR2 FQNEAQ (reference sequence). The CDR3 protein is CASSLRRGGGETQYF. CDR3 DNA sequence: TGTGCCAGCAGCTTACGGAGGGGGGGCGGAGAGACCCAGTACTTC. Supplemented by reference TRBV7-9 and TRBJ2-5, the full variable domain reads DTGVSQNPRHKITKRGQNVTFRCDPISEHNRLYWYRQTLGQGPEFLTYFQNEAQLEKSRLLSDRFSAERPKGSFSTLEIQRTEQGDSAMYLCASSLRRGGGETQYFGPGTRLLVL.

The chain has TRBV28 and TRBJ2-7, with 9 bases aligning to TRBD1. This CDR3 spans 15 amino acids. Germline CDR1 MDHEN, CDR2 SYDVKM. J was trimmed by 3 bases and V by 3 bases; bases with no gene match: 6. The CDR3 here is CASSFAGQGHYEQYF. The CDR3 region has the DNA TGTGCCAGCAGTTTTGCGGGACAGGGTCACTACGAGCAGTACTTC.

This clonotype was seen a handful of times. The chain links TRBV7-9 to TRBJ2-5; D is possibly TRBD1 (7 bases). Germline loops: CDR1 SEHNR, CDR2 FQNEAQ (reference sequence). CDR3 length: 17 residues. Trimming took off 6 bases at V and 3 bases at J, with 23 bases between the two ends. CDR3 sequence reads: CASSLLAGGFRKETQYF. The CDR3 DNA is TGTGCCAGCAGTTTATTGGCAGGGGGGTTTAGAAAAGAGACCCAGTACTTC.

In its sample, this clonotype was seen many times. The genes are TRBV4-1 and TRBJ2-7, with D possibly TRBD2 on 6 matching bases. V was cut by 4 bases and J by 0 bases, with 13 bases left in between. This CDR3 contains 15 residues. The germline CDR1 and CDR2 sequences are MGHRA and YSYEKL. The CDR3 nucleotides read TGCGCCAGCAGCCCCTTTGGACTAAGCTCCTACGAGCAGTACTTC. Translating it yields CASSPFGLSSYEQYF.

The gene calls are TRBV20-1 and TRBJ1-1, with D possibly matching TRBD1 (5 bases). The germline V and J ends were trimmed by 6 bases and 4 bases, with 18 bases remaining between them. Looked up from germline, CDR1 is DFQATT and CDR2 is SNEGSKA (reference sequence). The CDR3 consists of 14 residues. CDR3 protein: CSASSLWGGTEAFF. CDR3 sequence (DNA): TGCAGTGCCAGCAGCTTATGGGGGGGCACTGAAGCTTTCTTT.

The J gene is TRBJ2-7, the V gene TRBV2, with a tentative D call TRBD2 (5 bases). The CDR3 has 16 amino acids. CDR1 and CDR2 from the germline V gene are SNHLY and FYNNEI. The V end was cut by 4 bases, the J end by 2 bases, with 18 bases between. In DNA, the CDR3 is TGTGCCAGCAGTGGACTTTCGCCGGGGATAACCTACGAGCAGTACTTC. Amino acid sequence: CASSGLSPGITYEQYF.

For this clonotype: This may be a read error: a much more frequent sequence differs by one nucleotide. This chain links TRBV28 with TRBJ1-1, with unresolved D. This CDR3 comprises 12 residues. In germline, CDR1 is MDHEN, CDR2 SYDVKM. CDR3 DNA: TGTGCCAGCAGTTTACTAGAGACTGAAGTTTTCTTT. Translated, it gives CASSLLETEVFF.

In regard to this clonotype: This may be a read error: a much more frequent sequence differs by one nucleotide. V usage is TRBV5-1 and J usage is TRBJ1-1; no clear D. Per the germline V gene, CDR1 is SGHRS and CDR2 is YFSETQ. Trimming pared 0 bases from V and 9 bases from J, leaving 12 bases between. This CDR3 is 13 amino acids long. The CDR3 is CASSLGQEGKAFF. CDR3 DNA sequence: TGCGCCAGCAGCTTGGGGCAGGAAGGTAAAGCTTTCTTT.

This clonotype was seen repeatedly, ten times or more. The rearrangement links TRBV6-5 to TRBJ1-2, with D tentatively TRBD1 (5 bases). V was shortened by 8 bases and J by 4 bases, with 17 bases between the two germline ends. CDR3 length equals 14 residues. Germline CDR1 and CDR2: MNHEY and SVGAGI. CDR3 in amino acids: CASALGPGFYGYTF. The CDR3 DNA is TGTGCCAGCGCCCTAGGGCCAGGGTTCTATGGCTACACCTTC.

This clonotype showed up many times. The junction differs from germline at one of its ends, possibly a read error. V is TRBV5-1 and J is TRBJ2-7; TRBD1 is a possible D gene (5 bases). Germline V lookup: CDR1 SGHRS, CDR2 YFSETQ. The CDR3 loop spans 12 amino acids. The CDR3 sequence: CASSLQGYEQYF. The CDR3 DNA reads TGTGCCAGCAGCTTGCAGGGTTACGAGCAGTACTTC.

This chain connects TRBV24-1 to TRBJ1-3; maybe TRBD1 (5 bases). The CDR3 length is 16 residues. Germline V CDR1 and CDR2: KGHDR, SFDVKD. Trimming removed 6 bases at V and 2 bases at J, with 16 bases between. CDR3 residues: CATSFRETDTGNTIYF. The CDR3 DNA reads TGTGCCACCAGTTTTAGGGAGACAGACACTGGAAACACCATATATTTT.

CDR3 in DNA: TGTGCCAGCAGTTTATCGACAGGGGGTGGAGGTGGCTACACCTTC. Its translation: CASSLSTGGGGGYTF. The chain is built from TRBV27 and TRBJ1-2; 9 nucleotides line up with TRBD1. CDR3 length: 15 residues. J gave up 7 bases and V 0 bases, and 6 bases lay outside the gene matches. CDR1 is MNHEY, CDR2 SMNVEV, per germline (reference sequence).

This clonotype has at least ten counts. This sequence joins TRBV11-2 and TRBJ2-7; perhaps TRBD1 as D (5 bases). V was pared by 5 bases and J by 2 bases, with 13 bases between. The CDR3 is 14 amino acids. The germline V gene has CDR1 SGHAT and CDR2 FQNNGV. CDR3 in DNA: TGTGCCAGCAGCCCAAACAGGCTCACCTACGAGCAGTACTTC. Its translation is CASSPNRLTYEQYF. Together with reference TRBV11-2 and TRBJ2-7, the CDR3 gives the full variable domain: EAGVAQSPRYKIIEKRQSVAFWCNPISGHATLYWYQQILGQGPKLLIQFQNNGVVDDSQLPKDRFSAERLKGVDSTLKIQPAKLEDSAVYLCASSPNRLTYEQYFGPGTRLTVT.

The table lists this clonotype with many counts. V is TRBV12-3 or TRBV12-4 and J is TRBJ2-5; the match to TRBD1 covers 7 bases. V lost 6 bases and J lost 5; bases outside the gene matches: 6. The CDR3 totals 13 residues. The CDR3 sequence is CASSPDRAETQYF. CDR3 in DNA: TGTGCCAGCAGCCCTGACAGGGCGGAGACCCAGTACTTC.

This clonotype was seen many times. The chain joins TRBV7-8 to TRBJ1-6, with a weak D call TRBD1 (5 bases). Between the trimmed V and J ends, which lost 1 base and 0 bases, there was a span of 10 bases. There are 17 residues in the CDR3. Germline CDR1 reads SGHVS; CDR2 reads FQNEAQ. The CDR3 reads CASSLGDQSSYNSPLHF. CDR3 nucleotides: TGTGCCAGCAGCTTAGGGGACCAGAGCTCCTATAATTCACCCCTCCACTTT.

At least ten counts were recorded for this clonotype. The chain combines TRBV7-6 with TRBJ2-3; D gene unclear. This CDR3 comprises 13 residues. V was clipped by 2 bases and J by 2 bases, with 5 bases between them. Per germline, CDR1 SGHVS and CDR2 FNYEAQ. CDR3 DNA sequence: TGTGCCAGCAGCTTACAGTTCACAGATACGCAGTATTTT. Residues: CASSLQFTDTQYF.